Listed here is a single T cell receptor beta chain. What it binds is not known. The sample belongs to a study of cytomegalovirus exposure and HLA in healthy donors. For the study at large: Ancestry clustering placed 70% to 90% of approximately 420 genotyped donors in the Caucasian-associated cluster.

Study observations and caveats: Apart from CMV serostatus, no immune exposure information was available. As a later analysis showed, several of the most significant clusters appeared to be linked to common viral pathogens.

This CDR3 comprises 15 residues. Germline V gene lookup returns CDR1 SSHAT and CDR2 FNYEAQ (reference sequence). V shed 2 bases, J shed 4 bases, and the junction held 2 bases outside the gene matches. PCR amplification relied on 60 Vbeta primers (plus 13 Jbeta primers). Produced via immunoSEQ multiplex PCR; TCRdb's table is partial and in-frame only. Of hundreds of thousands of clones in the sample, about four fifths are singletons; the top ten hold 5.5% to 7.5%. The sample consisted of PBMCs. This receptor was obtained from a man aged 40-50 years in good health and CMV-seropositive. The chain carries TRBV7-7 and TRBJ2-5; 12 bases are shared with TRBD2. The CDR3 DNA is TGTGCCAGCAGCTTATTGGGACTAGCGGGAGAGACCCAGTACTTC. Its protein product is CASSLLGLAGETQYF. The variable domain in full, with the rest retrieved from reference TRBV7-7 and TRBJ2-5, is GAGVSQSPRYKVTKRGQDVTLRCDPISSHATLYWYQQALGQGPEFLTYFNYEAQPDKSGLPSDRFSAERPEGSISTLTIQRTEQRDSAMYRCASSLLGLAGETQYFGPGTRLLVL.